This T cell receptor beta chain was sequenced for a study of T cell repertoires in cytomegalovirus infection. On the study more broadly: The public TCR beta signatures pointed to both CMV infection and matching HLA type. The study's findings and limits: HLA-C-restricted CMV clonotypes gave the most frequent clonotype in two of eight donors. Summed frequency of shared TCR beta families picked out CMV carriers who also had the relevant HLA.

Germline lookup yields CDR1 LGHDT and CDR2 YNNKEL (reference sequence). CDR3 size: 16 residues. Trimming cost V 4 bases and J 0 bases; bases outside gene matches: 9. This clonotype was detected only a few times. Its target is not known. Via MiXCR, TCRdb re-called the reads, giving one row per CDR3 protein. The table includes about 310,000 distinct CDR3 sequences, about 8.8% detected once. The TCR originated in a human donor in good health (CMV status not recorded). Some clones in this sample may be carry-over from other donors' samples. Sequenced sample: PBMCs. The rearrangement links TRBV3-1 to TRBJ2-7; 7 bases agree with TRBD2. CDR3 protein: CASSPRWGGNSYEQYF. DNA for the CDR3: TGTGCCAGCAGCCCGCGTTGGGGGGGAAACTCCTACGAGCAGTACTTC.